Listed below are T cell receptor beta chains from one sample, sequenced in a study of shared clonotypes between healthy human individuals. Produced via immunoSEQ multiplex PCR; TCRdb's table is partial and in-frame only. The sample shows 800,000 to 950,000 clones, roughly 96% of them seen only once. Input material: naive CD8+ T cells sorted from blood. All receptors derive from a man in his thirties or forties in good health. CDR3s include the opening cysteine and the closing phenylalanine or tryptophan. D genes are given only for firm matches. Some rows have no size entry. The others give once, few or many, or a class for an expanded clone.

CDR3	DNA	J	V	D	size
CASRRDDDEKLFF	TGCGCCAGCAGGCGGGACGACGACGAAAAACTGTTTTTT	TRBJ1-4	TRBV5-1	-	-
CASSEWFGVYEQYF	TGTGCCAGCAGTGAATGGTTTGGCGTCTACGAGCAGTACTTC	TRBJ2-7	TRBV6-1	-	-
CASSPISRVNNEQFF	TGTGCCAGCAGTCCCATCTCGAGGGTAAACAATGAGCAGTTCTTC	TRBJ2-1	TRBV6-5	-	-
CASSPGDSTDTQYF	TGTGCCAGCAGCCCTGGGGACAGCACAGATACGCAGTATTTT	TRBJ2-3	TRBV11-3	-	-
CASSFSGGAYADTQYF	TGTGCCAGCAGTTTTAGCGGGGGGGCATACGCAGATACGCAGTATTTT	TRBJ2-3	TRBV6-5	TRBD2	few
CAWSWGPEAFF	TGTGCCTGGAGTTGGGGGCCCGAAGCTTTCTTT	TRBJ1-1	TRBV30	-	-
CATIPSDRVIYEQYF	TGTGCCACCATCCCTTCTGACAGGGTCATCTACGAGCAGTACTTC	TRBJ2-7	TRBV5-8	TRBD1	-
CASSFSSVNQPQHF	TGTGCCAGCAGCTTTTCCAGTGTCAATCAGCCCCAGCATTTT	TRBJ1-5	TRBV5-6	-	-
CASSLDAWDRGLETQYF	TGTGCCAGCAGCTTAGATGCTTGGGACAGGGGTTTGGAGACCCAGTACTTC	TRBJ2-5	TRBV11-2	TRBD1	few
CASTGLGGAGTEAFF	TGTGCCAGCACCGGACTTGGGGGAGCGGGCACTGAAGCTTTCTTT	TRBJ1-1	TRBV7-9	-	-
CASSLTWGGEAFF	TGTGCCAGCAGCTTAACCTGGGGAGGTGAAGCTTTCTTT	TRBJ1-1	TRBV7-3	-	-
CASRYYNEQFF	TGTGCCAGCAGGTACTACAATGAGCAGTTCTTC	TRBJ2-1	TRBV27	-	once
CASSERGGGRVYGYTF	TGTGCCAGCAGTGAGAGAGGCGGGGGTCGGGTCTATGGCTACACCTTC	TRBJ1-2	TRBV6-1	-	-
CSVEGRTINEQFF	TGCAGCGTTGAAGGCCGGACCATCAATGAGCAGTTCTTC	TRBJ2-1	TRBV29-1	-	-
CASSLRPGELFF	TGCGCCAGCAGCTTGAGGCCCGGGGAGCTGTTTTTT	TRBJ2-2	TRBV5-1	-	-
CASSPRGTTDEQYF	TGTGCCAGCAGTCCTCGAGGGACGACGGATGAGCAGTACTTC	TRBJ2-7	TRBV13	-	-
CASSPPDRGTYEQYF	TGTGCCAGCAGCCCCCCGGACAGGGGCACCTACGAGCAGTACTTC	TRBJ2-7	TRBV7-9	TRBD1	-
CASSLSGQGAGSNQPQHF	TGTGCCAGCAGTTTATCGGGACAGGGGGCGGGGAGCAATCAGCCCCAGCATTTT	TRBJ1-5	TRBV27	TRBD1	-
CASSLRVGNYEQYF	TGTGCCAGCAGCTTGCGGGTGGGGAACTACGAGCAGTACTTC	TRBJ2-7	TRBV7-6	-	once
CASSESPGNTYEQYF	TGCGCCAGCAGTGAGTCTCCAGGGAACACCTACGAGCAGTACTTC	TRBJ2-7	TRBV10-1	-	-
CASSFAGGTYEQYF	TGTGCCAGTAGCTTCGCGGGGGGAACCTACGAGCAGTACTTC	TRBJ2-7	TRBV19	TRBD2	-
CASRSSMAPPEQYF	TGTGCCAGCCGCAGCTCAATGGCCCCACCCGAGCAGTACTTC	TRBJ2-7	TRBV25-1	-	few
CASSEWRSGRDNEQFF	TGTGCCAGCAGTGAATGGCGTAGCGGGAGGGACAATGAGCAGTTCTTC	TRBJ2-1	TRBV25-1	TRBD2	-
CASSSTQLPDTQYF	TGTGCCAGCAGCTCCACGCAGCTCCCAGATACGCAGTATTTT	TRBJ2-3	TRBV5-5	-	-
CASSTWDRKDQETQYF	TGTGCCAGCAGTACATGGGACAGGAAAGACCAAGAGACCCAGTACTTC	TRBJ2-5	TRBV7-9	TRBD1	once
CASTLGQENTEAFF	TGTGCCAGCACCCTAGGACAGGAGAACACTGAAGCTTTCTTT	TRBJ1-1	TRBV11-2	TRBD1	-
CASSFGTGGTGELFF	TGTGCCAGCAGTTTTGGGACAGGGGGGACCGGGGAGCTGTTTTTT	TRBJ2-2	TRBV27	TRBD1	-
CAVMGPDEQYF	TGCGCCGTTATGGGACCGGACGAGCAGTACTTC	TRBJ2-7	TRBV23-1	-	-
CAWSVLSGGPRNEQFF	TGTGCCTGGAGTGTACTATCGGGAGGGCCTAGAAATGAGCAGTTCTTC	TRBJ2-1	TRBV30	TRBD2	once
CAWSDIPLRREQFF	TGTGCCTGGAGTGATATACCCCTTCGACGGGAGCAGTTCTTC	TRBJ2-1	TRBV30	-	-
CASQGTSGQETQYF	TGTGCCAGCCAGGGGACTAGCGGACAAGAGACCCAGTACTTC	TRBJ2-5	TRBV18	TRBD2	-
CASNGRSTDTQYF	TGTGCCAGCAACGGGAGGAGCACAGATACGCAGTATTTT	TRBJ2-3	TRBV9	TRBD2	-
CASSGTSGSGGTGELFF	TGTGCCAGCAGCGGGACTAGCGGGAGTGGCGGCACCGGGGAGCTGTTTTTT	TRBJ2-2	TRBV5-4	TRBD2	-
CASSIADRSYNEQFF	TGTGCCAGTAGTATAGCGGACCGCTCCTACAATGAGCAGTTCTTC	TRBJ2-1	TRBV19	-	-
CASSPFRGDRAYEQYF	TGTGCCAGCTCACCATTTAGGGGGGACAGAGCCTACGAGCAGTACTTC	TRBJ2-7	TRBV18	-	-
CASSLLSSNQPQHF	TGCGCCAGCAGTCTCCTCAGTAGCAATCAGCCCCAGCATTTT	TRBJ1-5	TRBV23-1	-	-
CASSSGTYNEQFF	TGTGCCAGCAGCTCCGGGACGTACAATGAGCAGTTCTTC	TRBJ2-1	TRBV7-9	-	-
CASSSGTGGTGELFF	TGTGCCAGCAGCTCCGGGACAGGGGGAACCGGGGAGCTGTTTTTT	TRBJ2-2	TRBV13	TRBD1	-
CASSTGLAGVDEQFF	TGTGCCAGCAGCACCGGACTAGCGGGTGTAGATGAGCAGTTCTTC	TRBJ2-1	TRBV7-9	TRBD2	-
CASSSRQGGTDTQYF	TGTGCCAGCAGCTCGCGACAGGGGGGCACAGATACGCAGTATTTT	TRBJ2-3	TRBV7-9	TRBD1	-
CASSYSRGSTDTQYF	TGTGCCAGCAGTTACTCGCGAGGCAGCACAGATACGCAGTATTTT	TRBJ2-3	TRBV6-5	-	-
CSVEDSSYEQYF	TGCAGCGTTGAAGATAGTAGCTACGAGCAGTACTTC	TRBJ2-7	TRBV29-1	-	-
CASLGPTGELFF	TGTGCCAGCCTGGGACCCACCGGGGAGCTGTTTTTT	TRBJ2-2	TRBV2	-	-
CASSFDGMNTEAFF	TGTGCCAGCAGCTTCGACGGTATGAACACTGAAGCTTTCTTT	TRBJ1-1	TRBV7-9	-	-
CASSPRTSGRLAQSYNEQFF	TGTGCCAGCTCACCACGAACTAGCGGGAGACTCGCCCAATCGTACAATGAGCAGTTCTTC	TRBJ2-1	TRBV18	TRBD2	-
CASSLTANYGYTF	TGTGCCAGCAGCTTGACAGCTAACTATGGCTACACCTTC	TRBJ1-2	TRBV5-6	-	-
CASTQTQYF	TGTGCCAGCACCCAGACCCAGTACTTC	TRBJ2-5	TRBV28	-	-
CASSDQDRGADEQYF	TGTGCCAGCAGTGATCAGGACAGGGGGGCGGACGAGCAGTACTTC	TRBJ2-7	TRBV6-4	TRBD1	-
CASWVAGARETQYF	TGTGCCAGCTGGGTAGCGGGAGCGCGAGAGACCCAGTACTTC	TRBJ2-5	TRBV6-1	TRBD2	-
CASSKGQTYEQYF	TGTGCCAGCAGCAAGGGACAGACCTACGAGCAGTACTTC	TRBJ2-7	TRBV11-2	TRBD1	-
CASSLDPQGPWGEAFF	TGTGCCAGCAGCTTAGATCCGCAGGGCCCCTGGGGTGAAGCTTTCTTT	TRBJ1-1	TRBV11-2	-	-
CASILNGVNPLNEQFF	TGTGCCAGCATCCTAAATGGGGTAAACCCTCTCAATGAGCAGTTCTTC	TRBJ2-1	TRBV27	-	-
CASSPEGQGTDTEAFF	TGTGCCAGCAGCCCAGAGGGACAGGGGACAGACACTGAAGCTTTCTTT	TRBJ1-1	TRBV7-9	TRBD1	-
CASSDPAEELFF	TGCGCCAGCAGCGACCCCGCGGAGGAGCTGTTTTTT	TRBJ2-2	TRBV5-1	-	-
CASSLGGLSSYNEQFF	TGTGCCAGCAGCTTAGGAGGGTTAAGCTCCTACAATGAGCAGTTCTTC	TRBJ2-1	TRBV11-3	-	-